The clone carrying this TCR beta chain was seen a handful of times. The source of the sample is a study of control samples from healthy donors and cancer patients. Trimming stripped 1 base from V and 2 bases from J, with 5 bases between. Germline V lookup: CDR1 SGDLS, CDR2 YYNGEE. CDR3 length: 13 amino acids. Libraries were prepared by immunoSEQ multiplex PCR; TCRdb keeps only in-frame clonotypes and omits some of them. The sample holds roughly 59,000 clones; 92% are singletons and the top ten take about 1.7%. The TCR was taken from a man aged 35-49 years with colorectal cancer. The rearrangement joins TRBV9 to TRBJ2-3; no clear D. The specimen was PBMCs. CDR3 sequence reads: CASSVLDTDTQYF. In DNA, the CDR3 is TGTGCCAGCAGCGTACTGGACACAGATACGCAGTATTTT.